This T cell receptor (beta chain) was identified during a study of CD4 and CD8 cells across lung adenocarcinoma regions. Samples came from patients with localized non-small cell lung adenocarcinoma. Germline CDR1 MNHEY, CDR2 SVGAGI. V was pared by 0 bases and J by 7 bases, with 9 bases between. CDR3 length equals 13 residues. TCRdb reanalysed the PCR reads using MiXCR and keeps one entry per CDR3 protein. The sample holds about 9,600 distinct CDR3 sequences, 51% seen once. The specimen sequenced was CD4+ T cells from the margin of a lung tumor. The TCR was taken from a male donor with lung adenocarcinoma. The CD4 and CD8 labels of this study may be unreliable. The J gene is TRBJ2-5, the V gene TRBV6-5, with no clear D. In DNA, the CDR3 is TGTGCCAGCAGTTACTCTGGTCGAGGGACCCAGTACTTC. It specifies CASSYSGRGTQYF.